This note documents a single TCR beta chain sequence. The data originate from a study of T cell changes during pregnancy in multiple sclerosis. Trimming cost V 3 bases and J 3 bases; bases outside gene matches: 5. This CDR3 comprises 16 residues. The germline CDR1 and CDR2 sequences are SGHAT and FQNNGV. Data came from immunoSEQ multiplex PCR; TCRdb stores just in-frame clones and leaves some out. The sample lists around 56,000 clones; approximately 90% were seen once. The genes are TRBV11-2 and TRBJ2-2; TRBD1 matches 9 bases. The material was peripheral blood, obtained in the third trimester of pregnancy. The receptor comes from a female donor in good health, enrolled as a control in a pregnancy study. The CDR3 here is CASSLGTGSYTGELFF. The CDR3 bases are TGTGCCAGCAGCTTGGGGACAGGGAGTTACACCGGGGAGCTGTTTTTT.